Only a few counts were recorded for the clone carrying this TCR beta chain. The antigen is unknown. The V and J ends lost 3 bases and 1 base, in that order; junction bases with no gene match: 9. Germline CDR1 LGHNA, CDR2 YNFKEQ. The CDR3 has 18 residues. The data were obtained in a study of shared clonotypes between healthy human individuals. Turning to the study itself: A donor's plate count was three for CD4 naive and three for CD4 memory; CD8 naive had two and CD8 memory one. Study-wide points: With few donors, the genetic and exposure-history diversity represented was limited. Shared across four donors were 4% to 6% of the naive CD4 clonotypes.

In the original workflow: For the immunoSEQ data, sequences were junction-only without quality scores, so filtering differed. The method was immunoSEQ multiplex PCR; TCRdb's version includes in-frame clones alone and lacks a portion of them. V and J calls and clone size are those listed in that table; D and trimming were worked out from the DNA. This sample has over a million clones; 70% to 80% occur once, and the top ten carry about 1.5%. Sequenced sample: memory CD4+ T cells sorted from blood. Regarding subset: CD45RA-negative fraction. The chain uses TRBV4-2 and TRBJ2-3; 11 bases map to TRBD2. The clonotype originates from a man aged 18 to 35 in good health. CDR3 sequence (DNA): TGTGCCAGCAGCCAGGGACTAGCGGTGTCACTGGGCACAGATACGCAGTATTTT. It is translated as CASSQGLAVSLGTDTQYF.